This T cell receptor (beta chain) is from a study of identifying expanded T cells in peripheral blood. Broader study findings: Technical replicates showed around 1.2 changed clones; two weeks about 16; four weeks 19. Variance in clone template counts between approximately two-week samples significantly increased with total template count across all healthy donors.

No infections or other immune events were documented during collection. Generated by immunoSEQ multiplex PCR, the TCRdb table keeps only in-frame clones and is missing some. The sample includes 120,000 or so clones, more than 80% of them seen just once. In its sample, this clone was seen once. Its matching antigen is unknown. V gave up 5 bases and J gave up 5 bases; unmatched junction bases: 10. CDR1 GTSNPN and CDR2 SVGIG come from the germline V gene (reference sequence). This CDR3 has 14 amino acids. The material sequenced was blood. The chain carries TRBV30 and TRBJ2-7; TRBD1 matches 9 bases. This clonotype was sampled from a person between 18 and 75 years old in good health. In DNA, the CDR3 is TGTGCCTGGGAACCCGGGACAGGGATACACGAGCAGTACTTC. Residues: CAWEPGTGIHEQYF.